The 16 T cell receptor beta chains reported below all come from one sample, sequenced in a study of CD8 T cells in ankylosing spondylitis. Findings and caveats of the study: Roughly 8 highly homologous variants made up a TCR beta motif that seemed to typify ankylosing spondylitis blood.

These receptors have no identified antigens. TCRdb re-called the 5' RACE reads with MiXCR, one entry per CDR3 protein. The table includes about 480,000 distinct CDR3 sequences, 15% to 20% detected once. The sample consisted of blood, either unsorted or a sorted T cell fraction (not recorded which). The receptors were sampled from a male donor with ankylosing spondylitis.

The CDR3 protein is CASSSDLHNEQFF. CDR3 sequence (DNA): TGTGCCAGCAGCTCTGACTTACACAATGAGCAGTTCTTC. The chain has TRBV7-3 and TRBJ2-1; D gene unclear. The CDR3 loop spans 13 amino acids. The V end lost 4 bases, the J end lost 5 bases, and 9 bases lay between the germline ends. Germline V gives CDR1 SGHTA, CDR2 FQGTGA.

This clonotype was observed a few times. V usage is TRBV7-2 and J usage is TRBJ2-3; a weak D match, TRBD2 (7 bases). This CDR3 region has 15 residues. Germline CDR1 and CDR2: SGHTA and FQGNSA. Trimming removed 6 bases at V and 0 bases at J, with 13 bases between. The CDR3 DNA reads as TGTGCCAGCAGAGCGGGACAAACTAGCACAGATACGCAGTATTTT. Amino acids: CASRAGQTSTDTQYF.

This clonotype has just a few counts. The V and J genes are TRBV30 and TRBJ1-5; TRBD1 is a possible D gene (5 bases). The CDR3 length is 12 residues. Germline-derived CDR1 and CDR2 are GTSNPN and SVGIG (reference sequence). V was pared by 5 bases and J by 9 bases, with 14 bases between. CDR3 region: CAWSRTQGPQHF. CDR3 coding DNA: TGTGCCTGGTCCAGGACTCAGGGGCCCCAGCATTTT.

This rearrangement joins TRBV19 to TRBJ2-1, with D perhaps TRBD1 or TRBD2 (5 bases each). The CDR3 covers 12 residues. Trimming took off 7 bases at V and 9 bases at J, with 13 bases between the two ends. Germline V lookup: CDR1 LNHDA, CDR2 SQIVND (reference sequence). CDR3 bases: TGTGCCAGTACCCGCCGGGACGGTGAGCAGTTCTTC. Its translation: CASTRRDGEQFF.

This sequence joins TRBV5-1 and TRBJ2-5; TRBD1 matches 7 bases. Looked up from germline, CDR1 is SGHRS and CDR2 is YFSETQ. V lost 0 bases, J lost 3 bases, and 2 bases stayed unmatched. The CDR3 consists of 14 residues. The CDR3 loop reads CASSLGDRKETQYF. DNA for the CDR3: TGCGCCAGCAGCTTGGGGGACAGAAAAGAGACCCAGTACTTC.

The chain combines TRBV28 with TRBJ1-5; D perhaps matches TRBD1 (6 bases). This CDR3 is 15 amino acids long. Germline V gives CDR1 MDHEN, CDR2 SYDVKM. V lost 2 bases and J 2 bases, leaving 10 bases between the germline ends. DNA for the CDR3: TGTGCCAGCAGTTTAAGGGGGGCGGGCAATCAGCCCCAGCATTTT. Encoded protein: CASSLRGAGNQPQHF.

In this sample, this clonotype turned up many times. The chain links TRBV29-1 to TRBJ2-1; the D is unclear. There are 13 residues in the CDR3. Germline CDR1 is SQVTM and CDR2 is ANQGSEA. Trimming cost V 7 bases and J 6 bases, with 16 bases left between them. The CDR3 nucleotides are TGCAGCGACTTAGCACGACTTGGCAATGAGCAGTTCTTC. Protein: CSDLARLGNEQFF.

This clonotype occurred a few times. The chain is built from TRBV12-3 or TRBV12-4 and TRBJ1-2; 9 bases are a match to TRBD1. The V and J ends lost 4 bases and 8 bases, in that order; junction bases with no gene match: 11. The CDR3 runs to 15 residues. Here the CDR3 reads CASSSGQGPKGGYTF. The CDR3 region has the DNA TGTGCCAGCAGTTCCGGACAGGGGCCCAAAGGCGGCTACACCTTC.

V is TRBV6-1 and J is TRBJ2-3, with D possibly TRBD1 on 5 matching bases. V was cut by 7 bases and J by 0 bases, with 17 bases left in between. The CDR3 loop spans 16 amino acids. Germline V CDR1 and CDR2: MNHNS, SASEGT. The CDR3 region is CASISDRFISTDTQYF. Here the CDR3 DNA reads TGTGCCAGCATCTCCGACAGATTTATCAGCACAGATACGCAGTATTTT.

This clonotype occurred once. The chain couples TRBV20-1 to TRBJ1-6; no clear D gene. Germline V gene data show CDR1 as DFQATT and CDR2 as SNEGSKA (reference sequence). V was cut by 6 bases and J by 6 bases, with 18 bases left in between. The CDR3 totals 15 residues. The DNA for the CDR3 is TGCAGTGCCCCGTTCCCCCCGATAGTTAATTCACCCCTCCACTTT. It specifies CSAPFPPIVNSPLHF.

In this sample, this clonotype turned up a few times. The chain recombines TRBV7-2 with TRBJ2-1; maybe TRBD2 (6 bases). The CDR3 covers 16 residues. With 5 bases removed from V and 0 bases from J, the gap between germline ends came to 14 bases. In germline, CDR1 is SGHTA, CDR2 FQGNSA. In nucleotides, the CDR3 is TGTGCCAGCAGCACCGGCGGGGAGAGCTCCTACAATGAGCAGTTCTTC. This codes for CASSTGGESSYNEQFF.

This clonotype was observed at least ten times. CDR3 DNA: TGTGCCAGCACCCAAGACAGCCCGCCCGAGCAGTACTTC. It translates to CASTQDSPPEQYF. J is TRBJ2-7 and V is TRBV28; perhaps TRBD1 as D (5 bases). Looked up from germline, CDR1 is MDHEN and CDR2 is SYDVKM. The CDR3 has 13 residues. The V gene lost 7 bases and the J gene lost 6 bases, with 16 bases spanning the gap.

This clonotype was counted between two and nine times. V and J are TRBV5-1 and TRBJ1-2; D possibly corresponds to TRBD1 (6 bases). Trimming removed 1 base at V and 2 bases at J, with 12 bases between. This CDR3 contains 15 residues. Per germline, CDR1 SGHRS and CDR2 YFSETQ. CDR3 coding DNA: TGCGCCAGCAGCTTGACACAGGGCATAAACTATGGCTACACCTTC. Amino acid sequence: CASSLTQGINYGYTF.

This clonotype was observed many times. The chain carries TRBV7-2 and TRBJ2-1; no firm D call. Germline CDR1 is SGHTA and CDR2 is FQGNSA. V gave up 0 bases and J gave up 0 bases, with 12 bases separating them. This CDR3 region has 17 residues. The CDR3 spells CASSLALRQSSYNEQFF. The CDR3 bases are TGTGCCAGCAGCTTAGCGCTTCGCCAGAGCTCCTACAATGAGCAGTTCTTC.

The table lists this clonotype with a few counts. The gene calls are TRBV9 and TRBJ2-2; a weak D match, TRBD2 (8 bases). The CDR3 sequence is 18 residues long. Germline V gene data show CDR1 as SGDLS and CDR2 as YYNGEE. V was shortened by 3 bases and J by 2 bases, with 20 bases between the two germline ends. The CDR3 DNA is TGTGCCAGCAGCGAGGGGGCGGGGCTAGCGGGTAACACCGGGGAGCTGTTTTTT. Protein sequence: CASSEGAGLAGNTGELFF.

This clonotype has just a few counts. The V and J genes are TRBV12-3 or TRBV12-4 and TRBJ2-1; either TRBD1 or TRBD2 may fit D (5 bases each). The CDR3 has 16 amino acids. Deletions cut 2 bases from V and 0 bases from J, with 11 bases between. CDR3 sequence reads: CASSLWGPSSYNEQFF. As DNA, the CDR3 is TGTGCCAGCAGTTTATGGGGACCCAGCTCCTACAATGAGCAGTTCTTC.